Reported below is one T cell receptor (beta chain). The antigen remains undetermined. A much larger clone is a single base away; this may be a read error. This record comes from a study of immune heterogeneity within non-small cell lung tumors. Study-level background: There was 1 tumor not otherwise specified, along with more than 9 non-squamous carcinomas and 4 squamous cell carcinomas.

Bulk tumor genomic DNA constituted the template, at around 610 ng per sample. Taken during surgery, several biopsies per primary tumor were spaced as far apart as possible within the tumor mass. Patients with untreated, newly diagnosed non-small cell lung cancer underwent curative surgery. Donors were newly diagnosed non-small cell lung cancer patients having surgery with curative intent. The germline V gene encodes CDR1 SNHLY and CDR2 FYNNEI. CDR3 size: 13 residues. Notes on the study in general: Although only moderate, the correlation of local T-cell clonality with local tumor mutational burden was significant (R roughly 0.3). T-cell receptor beta clonotypes at high frequency differed largely between individual patients.

Multiplex PCR employing 32 V and 13 J primers generated amplicons of the TCR beta CDR3. TCRdb independently ran MiXCR on the multiplex PCR reads; one entry per CDR3 protein. The sample comprises some 10,000 distinct CDR3 sequences, 25% to 30% of which are singletons, and 10% to 15% rests with the top ten. The receptor comes from a man aged 50 to 59 with non-small cell lung cancer. The J gene is TRBJ2-2, the V gene TRBV2; D might be TRBD2 (5 bases). Sequencing was done on a sample of lung tumor tissue. CDR3 coding DNA: TGTGCCAGCAGTGAAGAGGCAGTCGGGGAGCCGTTTTTT. This encodes CASSEEAVGEPFF. Variable domain in full (rest from reference TRBV2 and TRBJ2-2): EPEVTQTPSHQVTQMGQEVILRCVPISNHLYFYWYRQILGQKVEFLVSFYNNEISEKSEIFDDQFSVERPDGSNFTLKIRSTKLEDSAMYFCASSEEAVGEPFFGEGSRLTVL.